Each of the 18 T cell receptor beta chains below was sequenced from the same sample in a study of response to subunit inactivated influenza vaccine listed by TCRdb under 2018. The library was made by RT-PCR. The reads were generated on an Illumina HiSeq 2500. TCRdb took the public reads, trimmed them with fastp at Q25, ran MiXCR for clone calling and kept in-frame beta chains. Rows with a matching CDR3 protein are joined into one entry that keeps the most common DNA and genes. This sample holds about 540,000 distinct CDR3 sequences; approximately 22% were observed only once. The ten largest make up approximately 3% of the sample. This same sample was also part of a study on T cells expressing NK-cell markers. As that second paper reports: The TCR beta cDNA libraries were made using 5'RACE template switching, a step that added both a universal primer site and unique molecular identifiers.

The sample here was CD4+ T cells sorted from PBMCs, taken approximately 12 days after vaccination. All receptors come from a man in his fifties or sixties who received an inactivated influenza vaccine. Donor details come from another sample of the same person, matched by shared clones.

This clonotype was seen a few times. V is TRBV27 and J is TRBJ2-3; tentative D call: TRBD2 (5 bases). The V and J ends lost 4 bases and 2 bases respectively, with 19 bases between them. Looked up from germline, CDR1 is MNHEY and CDR2 is SMNVEV (reference sequence). This CDR3 comprises 17 residues. Here the CDR3 DNA reads TGTGCCAGCAGTTCCGCAGCTAGCCGCACAGCCACAGATACGCAGTATTTT. This sequence encodes CASSSAASRTATDTQYF.

The chain joins TRBV5-5 to TRBJ2-7; unclear D gene. This CDR3 comprises 13 residues. The V and J ends lost 0 bases and 4 bases respectively, with 8 bases between them. CDR1 is SGHKS, CDR2 YYEKEE, per germline (reference sequence). The CDR3 DNA reads TGTGCCAGCAGCTTGGAAATCGGTTACGAGCAGTACTTC. Its translation: CASSLEIGYEQYF.

This chain joins TRBV7-3 and TRBJ2-5, with a possible D match to TRBD1 (6 bases). The CDR3 runs 13 residues. Germline V gene data show CDR1 as SGHTA and CDR2 as FQGTGA. With 5 bases removed from V and 3 bases from J, the gap between germline ends came to 10 bases. CDR3 residues: CASSVGQKETQYF. In nucleotides, the CDR3 is TGTGCCAGCAGCGTAGGACAGAAAGAGACCCAGTACTTC.

This clonotype turned up a few times. The chain is built from TRBV15 and TRBJ1-5, with D uncertain. The germline V gene encodes CDR1 LNHNV and CDR2 YYDKDF (reference sequence). V was clipped by 0 bases and J by 7 bases, with 7 bases between them. This CDR3 contains 13 residues. CDR3 residues: CATSRDLGQPQHF. DNA for the CDR3: TGTGCCACCAGCAGAGATTTAGGGCAGCCCCAGCATTTT.

The chain combines TRBV29-1 with TRBJ2-2; unclear D gene. Trimming removed 2 bases at V and 0 bases at J, with 19 bases between. The CDR3 consists of 18 residues. Germline values: CDR1 SQVTM, CDR2 ANQGSEA. CDR3 bases: TGCAGCGTTGAAAGGCCCAGGACGGAAGCCTCGAACACCGGGGAGCTGTTTTTT. Translating gives CSVERPRTEASNTGELFF.

The chain carries TRBV6-2 or TRBV6-3 and TRBJ2-1; TRBD2 agrees at 15 bases. Germline V gene sequence: CDR1 MNHEY, CDR2 SVGEGT. V shed 5 bases and J 9 bases; nucleotides not matched to a gene: 5. This CDR3 spans 15 amino acids. CDR3 sequence reads: CASSRTSGRVGEQFF. CDR3 DNA: TGTGCCAGCAGTCGGACTAGCGGGAGGGTGGGTGAGCAGTTCTTC.

The J gene is TRBJ2-3, the V gene TRBV4-3; D possibly uses TRBD1 or TRBD2 (5 bases each). Germline assignment: CDR1 LGHNA and CDR2 YSLEER. V was shortened by 0 bases and J by 1 base, with 14 bases between the two germline ends. The CDR3 sequence is 17 residues long. The chain's CDR3 is CASSQEPVGARTDTQYF. DNA of the CDR3: TGCGCCAGCAGCCAAGAGCCGGTCGGGGCCCGCACAGATACGCAGTATTTT.

This sequence joins TRBV7-7 and TRBJ2-5; 8 bases are shared with TRBD2. The CDR3 covers 14 residues. Trimming removed 5 bases from V and 4 bases from J; junction bases left unmatched: 6. The germline gives CDR1 SSHAT, CDR2 FNYEAQ (reference sequence). The CDR3 DNA reads TGTGCCAGCAGCCGGACTAGCTTGCGAGAGACCCAGTACTTC. Its translation is CASSRTSLRETQYF.

The CDR3 sequence: CSAPRRGGSYNEQFF. The CDR3 coding sequence is TGCAGTGCGCCTCGGCGGGGGGGCTCCTACAATGAGCAGTTCTTC. The chain employs TRBV20-1 and TRBJ2-1; 9 bases align to TRBD2. This CDR3 contains 15 residues. CDR1 and CDR2 from the germline V gene are DFQATT and SNEGSKA (reference sequence). The trim removed 6 bases at V and 0 bases at J, leaving 6 bases unmatched.

The chain joins TRBV20-1 to TRBJ2-4; D gene uncertain. Trimming left V 3 bases short and J 1 base short, with 25 bases between. The germline V gene encodes CDR1 DFQATT and CDR2 SNEGSKA (reference sequence). The CDR3 has 19 residues. CDR3 nucleotide sequence: TGCAGTGCTAGCATTGCGATTGGAAAGTCCCGCGAGGCCAAAAACATTCAGTACTTC. Translation gives CSASIAIGKSREAKNIQYF.

This clonotype was observed a handful of times. This CDR3 reads CASSLEGGAIEQYF. The CDR3 DNA reads as TGCGCCAGCAGCTTGGAGGGGGGGGCGATCGAGCAGTACTTC. This sequence joins TRBV5-1 and TRBJ2-7; perhaps TRBD2 as D (7 bases). Trimming took 0 bases from V and 6 from J, leaving 13 bases between them. CDR3 length equals 14 residues. Germline V gene lookup returns CDR1 SGHRS and CDR2 YFSETQ.

This clonotype was seen only a few times. The genes are TRBV24-1 and TRBJ2-1; D is possibly TRBD2 (6 bases). The CDR3 is 15 amino acids. V lost 1 base, J lost 6 bases, and 12 bases lay in between. Germline V CDR1 and CDR2: KGHDR, SFDVKD. For the CDR3, the DNA is TGTGCCACCAGTGATTTTGGCCAGGGAGGCAATGAGCAGTTCTTC. This sequence encodes CATSDFGQGGNEQFF.

The chain couples TRBV15 to TRBJ2-7; D remains ambiguous. Trimming took 3 bases from V and 0 from J, leaving 9 bases between them. CDR3 length: 14 residues. CDR1 and CDR2 (germline): LNHNV, YYDKDF (reference sequence). CDR3 protein: CATSREQSSYEQYF. The CDR3 DNA reads TGTGCCACCAGCAGGGAACAGAGCTCCTACGAGCAGTACTTC.

This clonotype came up a few times. This rearrangement joins TRBV29-1 to TRBJ2-5, with 8 bases matching TRBD1. V shed 5 bases, J shed 5 bases, and the junction held 10 bases outside the gene matches. CDR1 and CDR2 from the germline V gene are SQVTM and ANQGSEA. The CDR3 loop spans 14 amino acids. CDR3 nucleotide sequence: TGCAGCGTTATTGGCAGGGGGCGATTGGAGACCCAGTACTTC. Its translation is CSVIGRGRLETQYF.

The gene calls are TRBV10-3 and TRBJ2-3; TRBD2 matches at 7 bases. The trim removed 10 bases at V and 0 bases at J, leaving 7 bases unmatched. Germline V gene sequence: CDR1 ENHRY, CDR2 SYGVKD. The CDR3 length is 14 residues. CDR3 nucleotide sequence: TGTGCCACCATAAAAGCGGGGAGCACAGATACGCAGTATTTT. Protein sequence: CATIKAGSTDTQYF.

CDR3 sequence reads: CSASDRYKAYEQYF. For the CDR3, the DNA is TGCAGTGCTAGTGACAGGTATAAGGCCTACGAGCAGTACTTC. The V and J genes are TRBV20-1 and TRBJ2-7, with D possibly matching TRBD1 (6 bases). The CDR3 contains 14 residues. Germline V gene lookup returns CDR1 DFQATT and CDR2 SNEGSKA (reference sequence). Trimming left V 3 bases short and J 2 bases short, with 14 bases between.

The genes are TRBV29-1 and TRBJ1-2; D might be TRBD1 (6 bases). V gave up 4 bases and J gave up 6 bases, with 21 bases separating them. The CDR3 is 15 amino acids. The germline V gene has CDR1 SQVTM and CDR2 ANQGSEA. Here the CDR3 DNA reads TGCAGCGTTGCCCGACAGGTATGGGACGTAGATGGCTACACCTTC. Residues: CSVARQVWDVDGYTF.

The rearrangement links TRBV20-1 to TRBJ2-3; 9 bases align to TRBD1. Germline assignment: CDR1 DFQATT and CDR2 SNEGSKA (reference sequence). This CDR3 contains 14 residues. Trimming removed 5 bases from V and 4 bases from J; junction bases left unmatched: 7. The CDR3 protein is CSAPGQGLADTQYF. Here the CDR3 DNA reads TGCAGTGCTCCCGGACAGGGGCTCGCAGATACGCAGTATTTT.